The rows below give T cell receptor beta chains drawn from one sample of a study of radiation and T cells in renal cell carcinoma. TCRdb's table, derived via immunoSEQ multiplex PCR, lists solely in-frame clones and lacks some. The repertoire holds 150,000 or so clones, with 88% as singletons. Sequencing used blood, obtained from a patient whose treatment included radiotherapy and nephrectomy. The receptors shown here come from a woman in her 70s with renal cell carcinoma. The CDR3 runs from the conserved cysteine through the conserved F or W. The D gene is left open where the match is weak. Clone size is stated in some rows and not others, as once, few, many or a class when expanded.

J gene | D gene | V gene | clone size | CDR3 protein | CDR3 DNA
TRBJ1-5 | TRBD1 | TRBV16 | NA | CASRMGGGASNQPQHF | TGTGCCAGCCGAATGGGAGGGGGCGCCAGCAATCAGCCCCAGCATTTT
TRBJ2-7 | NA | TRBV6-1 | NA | CASSVGQSHYEQYF | TGTGCCAGCAGTGTCGGTCAGTCGCACTACGAGCAGTACTTC
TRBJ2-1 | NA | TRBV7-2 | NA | CASSPLARGAGEQFF | TGTGCCAGCAGCCCATTGGCTCGGGGGGCCGGCGAGCAGTTCTTC
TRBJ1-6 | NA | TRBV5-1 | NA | CASSSGTAYNSPLHF | TGCGCCAGCAGCTCCGGGACCGCTTATAATTCACCCCTCCACTTT
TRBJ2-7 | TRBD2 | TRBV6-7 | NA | CASSYSQAGGQYEQYF | TGTGCCAGCAGTTATTCCCAAGCGGGGGGCCAGTACGAGCAGTACTTC
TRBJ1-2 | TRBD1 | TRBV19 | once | CASSRGQGNYGYTF | TGTGCCAGTAGTAGGGGACAGGGGAACTATGGCTACACCTTC
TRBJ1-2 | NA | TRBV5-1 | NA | CASSFPSNYGYTF | TGCGCCAGCAGCTTTCCTAGTAACTATGGCTACACCTTC
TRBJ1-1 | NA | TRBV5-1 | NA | CASSLEGNTEAFF | TGCGCCAGCAGCTTGGAAGGGAACACTGAAGCTTTCTTT
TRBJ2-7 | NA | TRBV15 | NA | CATSSDPIYEQYF | TGTGCCACCAGCAGTGATCCGATCTACGAGCAGTACTTC
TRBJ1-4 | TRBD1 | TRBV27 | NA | CASSSQGASTNEKLFF | TGTGCCAGCAGTTCTCAGGGGGCTTCAACTAATGAAAAACTGTTTTTT
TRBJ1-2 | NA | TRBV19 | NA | CASSQTGYGYTF | TGTGCCAGTAGTCAGACTGGCTATGGCTACACCTTC
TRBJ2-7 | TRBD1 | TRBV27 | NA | CASSLDRGYEQYF | TGTGCCAGCAGTTTAGACAGGGGATACGAGCAGTACTTC
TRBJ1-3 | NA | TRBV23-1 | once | CASSPRDTIYF | TGCGCCAGCAGTCCCAGGGACACCATATATTTT
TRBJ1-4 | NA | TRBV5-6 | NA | CASTLGGRREKLFF | TGTGCCAGCACACTTGGGGGGCGCCGAGAAAAACTGTTTTTT
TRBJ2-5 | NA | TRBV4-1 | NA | CASSQNFEEETQYF | TGCGCCAGCAGCCAAAACTTTGAGGAAGAGACCCAGTACTTC
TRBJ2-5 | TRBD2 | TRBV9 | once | CASSPQAGGYQETQYF | TGTGCCAGCAGCCCGCAAGCGGGGGGCTACCAAGAGACCCAGTACTTC
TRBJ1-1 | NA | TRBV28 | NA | CASSSYRIMNTEAFF | TGTGCCAGCAGTTCCTACAGGATCATGAACACTGAAGCTTTCTTT
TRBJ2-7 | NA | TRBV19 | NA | CASSIDGGDEQYF | TGTGCCAGTAGTATAGACGGGGGCGACGAGCAGTACTTC
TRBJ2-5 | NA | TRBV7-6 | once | CASSLITQETQYF | TGTGCCAGCAGCTTAATCACCCAAGAGACCCAGTACTTC
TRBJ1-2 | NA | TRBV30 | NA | CAWSVSRPGLLGYTF | TGTGCCTGGAGTGTATCTCGTCCAGGACTTCTTGGCTACACCTTC
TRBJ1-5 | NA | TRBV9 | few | CASSRGDYQPQHF | TGTGCCAGCAGCAGGGGGGATTACCAGCCCCAGCATTTT
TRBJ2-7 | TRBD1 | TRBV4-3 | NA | CASMRQGRYEQYF | TGCGCCAGCATGAGACAGGGGCGCTACGAGCAGTACTTC
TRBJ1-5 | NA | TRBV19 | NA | CASRVGLNSNQPQHF | TGTGCCAGTAGGGTGGGGCTAAATAGCAATCAGCCCCAGCATTTT
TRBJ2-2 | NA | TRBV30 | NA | CARKPAANTGELFF | TGTGCCCGCAAGCCAGCGGCAAACACCGGGGAGCTGTTTTTT
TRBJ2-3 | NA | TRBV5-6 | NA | CASSLVWGGGTDTQYF | TGTGCCAGCAGCTTGGTCTGGGGGGGCGGCACAGATACGCAGTATTTT
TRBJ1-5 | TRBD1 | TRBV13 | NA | CASSLGTGGTYSNQPQHF | TGTGCCAGCAGCTTAGGGACAGGGGGGACGTATAGCAATCAGCCCCAGCATTTT